Shown below are 4 T cell receptor beta chains from a single sample sequenced in a study of molecular identifiers for immune sequencing clone quantification. MiXCR, applied by TCRdb to the PCR reads, yields one record per CDR3 protein. Altogether about 640,000 distinct CDR3 sequences are present, around 20% being singletons, with the ten largest covering approximately 0.9%. Sequenced input: naive CD8+ T cells from blood, with Jurkat cell RNA spiked in. This sample's subset: FACS-sorted CD8+CD4-CCR7+CD45RA+ naive T cells. These receptors originate from a human donor in good health. Some libraries in this study had Jurkat cell RNA spiked in.

This clonotype was counted ten times or more. The chain couples TRBV4-3 to TRBJ1-2; D unresolved. Germline V gene lookup returns CDR1 LGHNA and CDR2 YSLEER. This CDR3 region has 16 residues. With 2 bases removed from V and 3 bases from J, the gap between germline ends came to 16 bases. CDR3 nucleotides: TGCGCCAGCAGCCAATCCGCGCGTACTATTTACTATGGCTACACCTTC. Translation gives CASSQSARTIYYGYTF.

To note about this clonotype: Compared with germline, one end of the junction differs, possibly owing to a read error. This chain uses TRBV20-1 with TRBJ2-5; the match to TRBD2 covers 10 bases. Germline V gene lookup returns CDR1 DFQATT and CDR2 SNEGSKA (reference sequence). The CDR3 is 16 residues long. CDR3 nucleotide sequence: TGCAGTGCTAGAGATTGGGCTAGCGGGGGACTAGAGGCCCAGTACTTC. Amino acids: CSARDWASGGLEAQYF.

This clonotype was recorded a few times. This sequence joins TRBV7-9 and TRBJ2-5; 7 bases map to TRBD2. This CDR3 comprises 16 residues. V lost 5 bases and J lost 4; bases outside the gene matches: 13. The germline V gene has CDR1 SEHNR and CDR2 FQNEAQ (reference sequence). CDR3 residues: CASSPLTGGLSETQYF. The CDR3, as DNA: TGTGCCAGCAGCCCACTGACGGGGGGATTGTCAGAGACCCAGTACTTC.

Of note for this clonotype: Being one base from a much bigger clone, this may be a read error. V gene TRBV12-3 or TRBV12-4 combines with J gene TRBJ1-1, with unresolved D. The CDR3 loop spans 12 amino acids. In DNA form, the CDR3 reads TGTGCCGGCAGATGGGGGAACACTGAAGCTTTCTTT. It codes for CAGRWGNTEAFF.